The 22 T cell receptor beta chains presented below share a single source sample, sequenced in a study of T cell repertoires in ileal Crohn's disease. Assay: immunoSEQ multiplex PCR; the TCRdb copy retains only in-frame clones and omits some. The sample holds roughly 9,200 clones, around 80% seen once. Time point indicated: neoterminal ileum biopsy at postoperative endoscopy, about 6 months after surgery. The specimen was ileal tissue. The origin of the receptors is an adult with Crohn's disease.

This clone was seen a handful of times. This chain connects TRBV19 to TRBJ1-5; no firm D call. CDR1 is LNHDA, CDR2 SQIVND, per germline (reference sequence). The length of the CDR3 is 14 residues. Trimming took off 7 bases at V and 4 bases at J, with 14 bases between the two ends. The CDR3 protein is CASNAVAVNQPQHF. The CDR3 DNA reads TGTGCCAGTAATGCGGTGGCGGTAAATCAGCCCCAGCATTTT.

This clone was seen more than once but under ten times. V and J are TRBV30 and TRBJ2-7; D is perhaps TRBD2 (6 bases). Between the trimmed V and J ends, which lost 5 bases and 9 bases, there was a span of 26 bases. The CDR3 is 15 residues long. Germline CDR1 and CDR2: GTSNPN and SVGIG (reference sequence). Written as DNA, the CDR3 is TGTGCCTGGGCCCCCCCGCTAGCGACCTACACCAGGCAGTACTTC. Translated: CAWAPPLATYTRQYF. The full variable domain, completed using reference TRBV30 and TRBJ2-7, is SQTIHQWPATLVQPVGSPLSLECTVEGTSNPNLYWYRQAAGRGLQLLFYSVGIGQISSEVPQNLSASRPQDRQFILSSKKLLLSDSGFYLCAWAPPLATYTRQYFGPGTRLTVT.

The rearrangement uses TRBV7-2 and TRBJ2-5; TRBD1 is a possible D gene (6 bases). The CDR3 runs to 15 residues. V gave up 2 bases and J gave up 4 bases, with 14 bases separating them. Germline values: CDR1 SGHTA, CDR2 FQGNSA. As DNA, the CDR3 is TGTGCCAGCAGCTTACCTTTGGCAGGGGTAGAGACCCAGTACTTC. The encoded protein is CASSLPLAGVETQYF.

There are a few counts of this clone. The V and J genes are TRBV5-6 and TRBJ1-2; 10 bases match TRBD1. V gave up 2 bases and J gave up 1 base; unmatched junction bases: 8. The germline V gene encodes CDR1 SGHDT and CDR2 YYEEEE. The length of the CDR3 is 17 residues. CDR3 amino acids: CASSFWGQGQYNYGYTF. CDR3 sequence (DNA): TGTGCCAGCAGCTTCTGGGGACAGGGGCAGTATAACTATGGCTACACCTTC.

This chain connects TRBV30 to TRBJ2-7, with 12 bases identical to TRBD2. V lost 6 bases and J lost 1; bases outside the gene matches: 1. CDR3 length: 13 residues. Germline assignment: CDR1 GTSNPN and CDR2 SVGIG (reference sequence). The chain's CDR3 is CACGTSGSYEQYF. The CDR3, as DNA: TGTGCCTGTGGGACTAGCGGGTCCTACGAGCAGTACTTC.

The J gene is TRBJ2-7, the V gene TRBV7-8; 13 bases are a match to TRBD2. Germline values: CDR1 SGHVS, CDR2 FQNEAQ. V was pared by 1 base and J by 2 bases, with 2 bases of the junction left unmatched. The CDR3 runs 16 residues. Written as DNA, the CDR3 is TGTGCCAGCAGCTTAGAAGGACTAGCGGGGGCCTACGAGCAGTACTTC. It specifies CASSLEGLAGAYEQYF.

The CDR3 nucleotides are TGTGCCAGCAGAAATACAGGGGTGAGCAATCAGCCCCAGCATTTT. Translating it yields CASRNTGVSNQPQHF. The V gene is TRBV6-5, the J gene TRBJ1-5, with 7 bases identical to TRBD1. The V and J ends lost 6 bases and 1 base, in that order; junction bases with no gene match: 6. The CDR3 totals 15 residues. The V gene's germline CDR1 is MNHEY and CDR2 SVGAGI.

This rearrangement joins TRBV5-5 to TRBJ2-1; 7 nucleotides align to TRBD2. Germline lookup yields CDR1 SGHKS and CDR2 YYEKEE (reference sequence). The V segment lost 1 base and the J segment 0 bases; nucleotides outside the gene matches: 4. The CDR3 is 16 amino acids. CDR3 protein: CASSLLGGSSYNEQFF. CDR3 in DNA: TGTGCCAGCAGCTTGTTGGGCGGGAGCTCCTACAATGAGCAGTTCTTC.

The chain combines TRBV4-2 with TRBJ2-7; 12 nucleotides line up with TRBD2. This CDR3 has 15 amino acids. J gave up 2 bases and V 6 bases, and 5 bases lay outside the gene matches. Germline values: CDR1 LGHNA, CDR2 YNFKEQ. CDR3 residues: CASSPTSGSAYEQYF. CDR3 in DNA: TGTGCCAGCAGTCCGACTAGCGGGAGCGCCTACGAGCAGTACTTC.

This clone showed up just a few times. The chain uses TRBV2 and TRBJ1-6; 10 bases are shared with TRBD1. Germline V gene data show CDR1 as SNHLY and CDR2 as FYNNEI. CDR3 size: 15 residues. Losses at the gene ends were 8 bases for V and 6 bases for J; bases not matched to a gene: 7. The DNA for the CDR3 is TGTGCCAGCCTAACTGGGACAGGGGTTAATTCACCCCTCCACTTT. It yields the protein CASLTGTGVNSPLHF.

The V call is TRBV4-2, the J call TRBJ2-2, with D possibly matching TRBD2 (5 bases). Germline loops: CDR1 LGHNA, CDR2 YNFKEQ. The V end lost 0 bases, the J end lost 7 bases, and 9 bases lay between the germline ends. CDR3 length equals 14 residues. The CDR3 nucleotides are TGTGCCAGCAGCCAAGATGTCGGGAACGGGGAGCTGTTTTTT. It codes for CASSQDVGNGELFF.

The chain carries TRBV19 and TRBJ2-7; the match to TRBD1 covers 9 bases. CDR1 and CDR2 from the germline V gene are LNHDA and SQIVND (reference sequence). The CDR3 runs 17 residues. V lost 4 bases to trimming and J lost 4 bases; unmatched junction nucleotides: 14. The CDR3 DNA follows: TGTGCCAGTAGTACTTACCACATTGCCGGGACAGGGTACGAGCAGTACTTC. Protein: CASSTYHIAGTGYEQYF.

This clone was seen only once. This sample also contains other DNA sequences that code for the same CDR3. The J gene is TRBJ2-1, the V gene TRBV5-1; D is undetermined. CDR1 is SGHRS, CDR2 YFSETQ, per germline. Trimming removed 5 bases at V and 4 bases at J, with 16 bases between. This CDR3 comprises 15 residues. CDR3 bases: TGCGCCAGCAGTTGGTGGCCTTCAGGTTACAATGAGCAGTTCTTC. It encodes CASSWWPSGYNEQFF.

The chain's CDR3 is CASSCWGPNYEQYF. In nucleotides, the CDR3 is TGTGCCAGCAGCTGCTGGGGGCCGAACTACGAGCAGTACTTC. The chain has TRBV7-3 and TRBJ2-7; D might be TRBD1 (6 bases). The CDR3 contains 14 residues. Per germline, CDR1 SGHTA and CDR2 FQGTGA. The V gene lost 4 bases and the J gene lost 3 bases, with 13 bases spanning the gap.

The chain combines TRBV12-5 with TRBJ2-1, with a possible D match to TRBD2 (5 bases). This CDR3 is 14 amino acids long. The V end was cut by 5 bases, the J end by 10 bases, with 18 bases between. Germline V gene data show CDR1 as LGHNT and CDR2 as FRNRAP. In DNA form, the CDR3 reads TGTGCTAGTGGTGCGGGCCTCGTCTCGCGGGAGCAGTTCTTC. This translates into CASGAGLVSREQFF. Full variable domain (remainder filled in from reference TRBV12-5 and TRBJ2-1): DARVTQTPRHKVTEMGQEVTMRCQPILGHNTVFWYRQTMMQGLELLAYFRNRAPLDDSGMPKDRFSAEMPDATLATLKIQPSEPRDSAVYFCASGAGLVSREQFFGPGTRLTVL.

This clone was observed a single time. V and J are TRBV7-2 and TRBJ2-4; 11 bases match TRBD2. Unmatched junction bases numbered 10, after V lost 5 bases and J lost 7 bases. Germline CDR1 and CDR2: SGHTA and FQGNSA. This CDR3 comprises 16 residues. CDR3 amino acids: CASSHRGGLAENIQYF. The CDR3 region has the DNA TGTGCCAGCAGCCATAGAGGGGGACTAGCGGAGAACATTCAGTACTTC.

Relative to its sample, this clone is medium-sized. The CDR3 DNA follows: TGTGCCAGCAGCGTAGAGCCCGGGATCTCTGGAAACACCATATATTTT. It specifies CASSVEPGISGNTIYF. The chain joins TRBV9 to TRBJ1-3; D gene ambiguous. V shed 0 bases and J shed 0 bases, with 10 bases lying between them. Germline assignment: CDR1 SGDLS and CDR2 YYNGEE. This CDR3 is 16 amino acids long.

The gene calls are TRBV6-6 and TRBJ2-1; 9 bases map to TRBD2. Germline V gene lookup returns CDR1 MNHNY and CDR2 SVGAGI (reference sequence). The CDR3 consists of 16 residues. The V segment lost 6 bases and the J segment 7 bases; nucleotides outside the gene matches: 13. The chain's CDR3 is CASSHLAGLFRNEQFF. As DNA, the CDR3 is TGTGCCAGCAGCCATCTAGCGGGGTTATTCAGGAATGAGCAGTTCTTC.

This clone was found a few times. This chain links TRBV5-5 with TRBJ1-2; TRBD1 might be the D (5 bases). Trimming took 4 bases from V and 7 from J, leaving 14 bases between them. Germline V gene lookup returns CDR1 SGHKS and CDR2 YYEKEE (reference sequence). The CDR3 is 13 residues long. The CDR3 DNA sequence: TGTGCCAGCAGCACCGTGACAGATCGTGGCTACACCTTC. Amino acids: CASSTVTDRGYTF.

In its sample, this clone was seen once. J is TRBJ2-7 and V is TRBV27, with 7 bases lining up with TRBD1. Germline V gene data show CDR1 as MNHEY and CDR2 as SMNVEV (reference sequence). This CDR3 has 13 residues. After removal of 4 bases from V and 5 bases from J, the junction contained 5 bases not matched to a gene. CDR3 loop: CASSSWTGHEQYF. The CDR3 nucleotides are TGTGCCAGCAGTTCCTGGACAGGCCACGAGCAGTACTTC.

The V and J genes are TRBV5-1 and TRBJ1-1; no firm D call. Trimming took 2 bases from V and 1 from J, leaving 6 bases between them. The CDR3 extends over 13 amino acids. The germline V gene encodes CDR1 SGHRS and CDR2 YFSETQ. The CDR3 DNA follows: TGCGCCAGCAGCTTCGAGAGGAACACTGAAGCTTTCTTT. Residues: CASSFERNTEAFF.

V is TRBV18 and J is TRBJ2-7; TRBD1 agrees at 10 bases. The CDR3 covers 18 residues. Germline loops: CDR1 KGHSH, CDR2 LQKENI. V shed 4 bases and J 6 bases; nucleotides not matched to a gene: 18. The CDR3 loop reads CASSHTQPQDRGRVEQYF. In DNA, the CDR3 is TGTGCCAGCTCACATACTCAACCCCAAGACAGGGGGCGGGTCGAGCAGTACTTC.